Listed below are T cell receptor beta chains from one sample, sequenced in a study of T cell repertoires in cytomegalovirus infection. One entry per CDR3 protein, called by TCRdb with MiXCR from the reads. The repertoire holds about 110,000 distinct CDR3 sequences, with roughly a tenth as singletons. For these receptors, no antigen is known. The sample consisted of PBMCs, sequenced either directly or after in vitro stimulation (not recorded which). The receptors here all came from a human donor in good health (CMV status not recorded). Some clones in this sample may be carry-over from other donors' samples. CDR3s include the opening cysteine and the closing phenylalanine or tryptophan. D genes are given only for firm matches. Clone size is shown for a subset of rows, as once, few, many or a class of expanded clone.

TGTACCACCAGTGACCGAGCTGCGACAGGAGGGGTGACCTTC CTTSDRAATGGVTF TRBV24-1 - TRBJ1-2 once 14
TGTGCCAGTAGCGTGGTGGGCACTGAAGCTTTCTTT CASSVVGTEAFF TRBV19 - TRBJ1-1 many 12
TGTGCCAGCAGCCTGCAATTTGACGCCCCCTACGAGCAGTACTTC CASSLQFDAPYEQYF TRBV4-2 - TRBJ2-7 - 15
TGTGCCAGCAGGGGGTCGTACATGAACACTGAAGCTTTCTTT CASRGSYMNTEAFF TRBV12-3/TRBV12-4 - TRBJ1-1 few 14
TGTGCCAGTACACTGGGGGGACAGCTCACTGAAGCTTTCTTT CASTLGGQLTEAFF TRBV7-9 TRBD1 TRBJ1-1 few 14
TGTGCCAGCAGCAGCTCGAGCTCTGGAAACACCATATATTTT CASSSSSSGNTIYF TRBV27 - TRBJ1-3 - 14
TGTGCCATCAGATCCGACAGGTACGAGCAGTACTTC CAIRSDRYEQYF TRBV10-3 - TRBJ2-7 - 12
TGTGCCAGCAGCTTAAGACCGGATTCACCCCTCCACTTT CASSLRPDSPLHF TRBV7-9 - TRBJ1-6 once 13
TGTGCCAGCAGTGAAGCAGCGGGGTTATCCACAGATACGCAGTATTTT CASSEAAGLSTDTQYF TRBV2 TRBD2 TRBJ2-3 - 16
TGTGCCCGTCTCCCGGGACTAGCGGGAAGGCAGGAGCAGTTCTTC CARLPGLAGRQEQFF TRBV19 TRBD2 TRBJ2-1 - 15
TGTGCCAGCAGTTACCGGGGGGTCGAGTACAATGAGCAGTTCTTC CASSYRGVEYNEQFF TRBV6-6 TRBD2 TRBJ2-1 many 15
TGTGCCAGCAGGCCGGGAAGGGGCGATGAGCAGTTCTTC CASRPGRGDEQFF TRBV6-2/TRBV6-3 - TRBJ2-1 - 13
TGTGCCAGCAGTGACCGGGACAACACTGAAGCTTTCTTT CASSDRDNTEAFF TRBV6-4 - TRBJ1-1 many 13
TGTGCCAGCACGAGGGTGGGACTAGCGGGAGGCGTACTCACAGATACGCAGTATTTT CASTRVGLAGGVLTDTQYF TRBV6-1 TRBD2 TRBJ2-3 - 19
TGTGCCAGCACCCAAGGTCTGAGACGGGATGGCAATCAGCCCCAGCATTTT CASTQGLRRDGNQPQHF TRBV12-3/TRBV12-4 - TRBJ1-5 few 17
TGTGCCAGCAGTTTCGGCAGGGTGACAGATACGCAGTATTTT CASSFGRVTDTQYF TRBV28 - TRBJ2-3 few 14
TGTGCCAGCAGCATACAGGGGAAGGATGAGCAGTTCTTC CASSIQGKDEQFF TRBV7-9 TRBD1 TRBJ2-1 many 13
TGTGCCAGCAGTGCACCAGGGGGGTTCTCCTACAATGAGCAGTTCTTC CASSAPGGFSYNEQFF TRBV28 - TRBJ2-1 - 16
TGTGCCAGCAGCCAAGATCTTGGGGGGATGAACACTGAAGCTTTCTTT CASSQDLGGMNTEAFF TRBV4-1 - TRBJ1-1 few 16
TGTGCCAGCAGATCCTCAGCAGGAGTAATCAGCTCTGGAAACACCATATATTTT CASRSSAGVISSGNTIYF TRBV6-8 - TRBJ1-3 - 18
TGTGCCAGCAGCTTATACAGGCTGGCGCAACACGAGCAGTACTTC CASSLYRLAQHEQYF TRBV7-2 - TRBJ2-7 many 15
TGTGCCAGCAGCGTAACGTGGGGGGCCAACGTCCTGACTTTC CASSVTWGANVLTF TRBV9 - TRBJ2-6 - 14
TGTGCCAGCAAAACCCGAAGAGTGGGTGGCACTGAAGCTTTCTTT CASKTRRVGGTEAFF TRBV6-5 - TRBJ1-1 many 15